Listed below are T cell receptor beta chains from one sample, sequenced in a study of graft-versus-host responses after intestinal transplantation. No antigen has been assigned to these receptors. Sequencing used immunoSEQ multiplex PCR; TCRdb keeps in-frame clones, though not all of them. The sample contains about 110,000 clones, 93% of which appear only once. Sequences were derived from unstimulated CD8+ T cells sorted from spleen or lymph node cells, sampled before intestinal transplant. The receptors shown here come from a human donor who received an intestinal transplant. The CDR3 runs from the conserved cysteine through the conserved F or W. D genes are given only for firm matches. Clone size appears in some rows only: once, few, many, or a class for an expanded clone.

TRBV9	TRBJ2-1	-	-	TGTGCCAGCAGCGTAGTAGGCCAGACCTACAATGAGCAGTTCTTC	CASSVVGQTYNEQFF
TRBV4-2	TRBJ2-7	-	TRBD2	TGTGCCAGCAGCCAATGGGGGGGACTAGCGAGAGATCTTGCCTACGAGCAGTACTTC	CASSQWGGLARDLAYEQYF
TRBV4-2	TRBJ2-7	-	-	TGTGCCAGCAGCCAAGCGGGGACCACACAGGGCTCAATCTACGAGCAGTACTTC	CASSQAGTTQGSIYEQYF
TRBV27	TRBJ1-2	-	-	TGTGCCAGCAGTCCCGGTCAGGGCTTTTTGAATGGCTACACCTTC	CASSPGQGFLNGYTF
TRBV2	TRBJ2-7	-	-	TGTGCCAGCAACGCCGACACCTACGAGCAGTACTTC	CASNADTYEQYF
TRBV11-3	TRBJ2-3	-	-	TGTGCCAGCTCCCTCGGAACCACAGATACGCAGTATTTT	CASSLGTTDTQYF
TRBV13	TRBJ2-1	-	-	TGTGCCAGCAGCTTTGGGACTCGGGGGGAGCAGTTCTTC	CASSFGTRGEQFF
TRBV19	TRBJ2-7	-	TRBD1	TGTGCCAGTAGTATCGGACAGGGTAGCTACGAGCAGTACTTC	CASSIGQGSYEQYF
TRBV6-1	TRBJ2-7	-	TRBD1	TGTGCCAGCCGCCGACCGGACAGGATGACCTACGAGCAGTACTTC	CASRRPDRMTYEQYF
TRBV5-4	TRBJ2-7	-	-	TGTGCCAGCAGCTCGAAAGGGCGGGACGAGCAGTACTTC	CASSSKGRDEQYF
TRBV30	TRBJ1-2	once	-	TGTGCCTGGACTCCCGGAGGGGGGATATATGGCTACACCTTC	CAWTPGGGIYGYTF
TRBV7-8	TRBJ2-5	-	TRBD1	TGTGCCAGCAGCCATACGACAGGGGAAGAGACCCAGTACTTC	CASSHTTGEETQYF
TRBV19	TRBJ2-1	-	-	TGTGCCAGTTCCCCGAATGCCGGCGATGAGCAGTTCTTC	CASSPNAGDEQFF
TRBV11-2	TRBJ1-2	once	-	TGTGCCAGCAGCCCCCTTGAGCGGGGGTGGAACTATGGCTACACCTTC	CASSPLERGWNYGYTF
TRBV7-2	TRBJ2-3	once	-	TGTGCCAGCAGCTTAGTAGGCGGCCCCGAGGTAGATACGCAGTATTTT	CASSLVGGPEVDTQYF
TRBV9	TRBJ2-3	-	-	TGTGCCAGCAGCGGACAACATGGAGCAGATACGCAGTATTTT	CASSGQHGADTQYF
TRBV7-8	TRBJ2-1	-	TRBD2	TGTGCCAGCAGCTTAGGGAGCGGGATGTTCAATGAGCAGTTCTTC	CASSLGSGMFNEQFF
TRBV6-5	TRBJ2-1	-	TRBD2	TGTGCCAGCAGTCCTACTAGCGGGATAAACAATGAGCAGTTCTTC	CASSPTSGINNEQFF
TRBV5-4	TRBJ2-6	-	TRBD2	TGTGCCAGCAGCGGACTAGCTACCTTGTCTGGGGCCAACGTCCTGACTTTC	CASSGLATLSGANVLTF
TRBV5-1	TRBJ1-1	-	-	TGCGCCAGCAGCTTTTCAACGGGGGCCAATAAAGCTTTCTTT	CASSFSTGANKAFF
TRBV4-1	TRBJ1-2	-	-	TGCGCCAGCAGCCAAGATATGTCCGGGTTCTATGGCTACACCTTC	CASSQDMSGFYGYTF
TRBV10-3	TRBJ2-3	-	TRBD2	TGTGCCATCAGTGGCGACGGGAGGGGCACAGATACGCAGTATTTT	CAISGDGRGTDTQYF
TRBV7-3	TRBJ2-1	-	-	TGTGCCAGCAGCTTCCACGTAGCGGAAAATGAGCAGTTCTTC	CASSFHVAENEQFF
TRBV5-1	TRBJ2-7	-	-	TGCGCCAGCAGCCCGGACGGGGAGGACTCCTACGAGCAGTACTTC	CASSPDGEDSYEQYF
TRBV10-2	TRBJ2-7	-	TRBD1	TGCGCCACTTACAGGGGCGTCGAGCAGTACTTC	CATYRGVEQYF
TRBV4-1	TRBJ2-1	once	TRBD2	TGCGCCAGCAGCCAAGACCCCGGGACTAGCGGGAGGGCTTCGATCTTC	CASSQDPGTSGRASIF
TRBV29-1	TRBJ1-3	-	-	TGCAGCGTGGCCGGGACCATCTCAGGTGGAAACACCATATATTTT	CSVAGTISGGNTIYF
TRBV5-1	TRBJ2-7	-	-	TGCGCCAGCAGCTTGGGTGTGGGGTACGAGCAGTACTTC	CASSLGVGYEQYF
TRBV2	TRBJ2-3	-	TRBD1	TGTGCCAGCAGAATGGGACAGGGGAGCACAGATACGCAGTATTTT	CASRMGQGSTDTQYF
TRBV27	TRBJ2-7	-	-	TGTGCCAGCAGTGGGACCCCATCGGGCTCCTACGAGCAGTACTTC	CASSGTPSGSYEQYF
TRBV27	TRBJ2-4	-	TRBD1	TGTGCCAGCAGTTCAGGGACAGCCCAGGCCATTCAGTACTTC	CASSSGTAQAIQYF
TRBV19	TRBJ1-2	-	TRBD1	TGTGCCAGTAGTATTAACCCCAGCGTTAGACAGGGCTTCAACTATGGCTACACCTTC	CASSINPSVRQGFNYGYTF
TRBV19	TRBJ1-5	-	TRBD1	TGTGCCAGCTCGGACAGGGCGGATCAGCCCCAGCATTTT	CASSDRADQPQHF
TRBV27	TRBJ1-1	-	TRBD1	TGTGCCAGCAGTTCTCAGACCCAGGGGGACACTGAAGCTTTCTTT	CASSSQTQGDTEAFF
TRBV27	TRBJ1-5	once	TRBD1	TGTGCCAGCAGTTTATCGTGGGACAGGGGAACCAGAGAGCCCCAGCATTTT	CASSLSWDRGTREPQHF
TRBV6-1	TRBJ1-1	-	-	TGTGCCAGCACTCTCCTGGAGGGGGGTAACACTGAAGCTTTCTTT	CASTLLEGGNTEAFF
TRBV19	TRBJ2-2	-	-	TGTGCCAGTAGTCGGTACAGTAACACCGGGGAGCTGTTTTTT	CASSRYSNTGELFF
TRBV10-2	TRBJ2-2	-	TRBD2	TGCGCCAGCAGTGAGTTGCTAGCGGTAGCCCCGGGGGAGCTGTTTTTT	CASSELLAVAPGELFF
TRBV30	TRBJ1-5	-	-	TGTGCCTGGAGACCGGATCCCTACCTTTATAGCAATCAGCCCCAGCATTTT	CAWRPDPYLYSNQPQHF
TRBV4-1	TRBJ1-2	-	-	TGCGCCAGCAGCCCGGAGGACGGGCCGTTGGAGGGCTACACCTTC	CASSPEDGPLEGYTF
TRBV2	TRBJ1-2	-	-	TGTGCCAGCAGTGAATGGCAGTCCCCCTATGGCTACACCTTC	CASSEWQSPYGYTF
TRBV19	TRBJ1-2	-	TRBD1	TGTGCCACCTTCCCCGTCGTGCCGGGACAGATAAATGGCTACACCTTC	CATFPVVPGQINGYTF
TRBV11-3	TRBJ2-3	-	TRBD2	TGTGCCAGCAGCTTAGATGGGACGGGAGGGGCCCCCACAGATACGCAGTATTTT	CASSLDGTGGAPTDTQYF
TRBV7-8	TRBJ2-7	-	-	TGTGCCAGCAGCCTCGGACGTTACGAGCAGTACTTC	CASSLGRYEQYF
TRBV5-5	TRBJ1-1	-	-	TGTGCCAGCAGCTTGAACCGGAACACTGAAGCTTTCTTT	CASSLNRNTEAFF
TRBV2	TRBJ1-1	-	-	TGTGCCAGCGCCATGGGGGGGAGCACTCTGAACACTGAAGCTTTCTTT	CASAMGGSTLNTEAFF
TRBV27	TRBJ1-1	-	-	TGTGCCAGCAGTTACCAGGGCGGTGGCACTGAAGCTTTCTTT	CASSYQGGGTEAFF
TRBV19	TRBJ2-2	-	TRBD1	TGTGCCAGTAACCCAACAGGGGGAATCGGGGAGCTGTTTTTT	CASNPTGGIGELFF
TRBV6-5	TRBJ2-7	-	TRBD1	TGTGCCAGCAGGAGACAGGGGGCCTACGAGCAGTACTTC	CASRRQGAYEQYF
TRBV29-1	TRBJ2-1	once	-	TGCAGCGTGCCGGGACTGCAAGATTCCGATGAGCAGTTCTTC	CSVPGLQDSDEQFF
TRBV28	TRBJ2-2	-	-	TGTGCCAGCAGTTTTTCGGGCGGGGCCGGGGAGCTGTTTTTT	CASSFSGGAGELFF